Each of the 12 T cell receptor beta chains below was sequenced from the same sample in a study of blood T cell repertoires in COVID-19. Method: immunoSEQ multiplex PCR; TCRdb's copy keeps in-frame clones and lacks some. The sample has tens of thousands of clones, less than 80% seen once. The sequenced sample consisted of peripheral blood. These TCRs come from a man older than 75 with acute or convalescent COVID-19.

V and J are TRBV19 and TRBJ1-5, with 7 nucleotides matching TRBD1. Germline V lookup: CDR1 LNHDA, CDR2 SQIVND (reference sequence). The CDR3 loop spans 14 amino acids. V shed 7 bases and J 9 bases; nucleotides not matched to a gene: 12. The CDR3 DNA reads TGTGCCAGTAAGGCCGGGCAGGGGGTATGGCCCCAGCATTTT. Protein product: CASKAGQGVWPQHF.

The chain employs TRBV2 and TRBJ2-7, with 7 bases lining up with TRBD2. Germline V gene sequence: CDR1 SNHLY, CDR2 FYNNEI. This CDR3 has 13 residues. V lost 4 bases, J lost 5 bases, and 5 bases stayed unmatched. The DNA of the CDR3 is TGTGCCAGCAGTGTCGGGGCGGGGGACGAGCAGTACTTC. It specifies CASSVGAGDEQYF.

This sequence joins TRBV15 and TRBJ2-5; no reliable D call. Deletions cut 0 bases from V and 5 bases from J, with 13 bases between. CDR3 length: 15 amino acids. Germline assignment: CDR1 LNHNV and CDR2 YYDKDF (reference sequence). The CDR3 coding sequence is TGTGCCACCAGCAGAGATCTTGTTGGTCGGGAGACCCAGTACTTC. It codes for CATSRDLVGRETQYF. Based on the CDR3 plus reference TRBV15 and TRBJ2-5, the full variable domain is DAMVIQNPRYQVTQFGKPVTLSCSQTLNHNVMYWYQQKSSQAPKLLFHYYDKDFNNEADTPDNFQSRRPNTSFCFLDIRSPGLGDTAMYLCATSRDLVGRETQYFGPGTRLLVL.

The chain combines TRBV27 with TRBJ1-5; 8 bases fit TRBD1. The CDR3 runs to 17 residues. Unmatched junction bases numbered 10, after V lost 3 bases and J lost 3 bases. CDR1 and CDR2 from the germline V gene are MNHEY and SMNVEV (reference sequence). The CDR3 protein is CASSLTGVRVDNQPQHF. The CDR3 DNA sequence: TGTGCCAGCAGTTTGACAGGGGTAAGGGTAGACAATCAGCCCCAGCATTTT.

The V gene is TRBV3-1 (or the pseudogene TRBV3-2), the J gene TRBJ2-7, with 12 nucleotides matching TRBD2. Germline CDR1 LGHDT, CDR2 YNNKEL (reference sequence). J gave up 5 bases and V 0 bases, and 8 bases lay outside the gene matches. The CDR3 contains 17 residues. The CDR3 region is CASSQEKTSGGFDEQYF. The CDR3 DNA follows: TGTGCCAGCAGCCAAGAGAAGACTAGCGGGGGCTTTGACGAGCAGTACTTC.

The chain carries TRBV3-1 (or the pseudogene TRBV3-2) and TRBJ2-1; TRBD2 matches 8 bases. The germline V gene encodes CDR1 LGHDT and CDR2 YNNKEL (reference sequence). This CDR3 region has 15 residues. The trim removed 1 base at V and 2 bases at J, leaving 1 base unmatched. CDR3 region: CASSQGSGAYNEQFF. CDR3 sequence (DNA): TGTGCCAGCAGCCAAGGTAGCGGGGCCTACAATGAGCAGTTCTTC.

This rearrangement joins TRBV24-1 to TRBJ2-7; D gene uncertain. CDR3 length: 13 amino acids. V lost 5 bases and J lost 1, with 8 bases in between. CDR1 is KGHDR and CDR2 is SFDVKD in the germline V gene. Here the CDR3 DNA reads TGTGCCACCAGTGTTATGAGGTCCTACGAGCAGTACTTC. Its protein product is CATSVMRSYEQYF.

The CDR3 DNA sequence: TGTGCCAGCAGGGCCCTCAACTCTGGGGCCAACGTCCTGACTTTC. Translated, it gives CASRALNSGANVLTF. The chain uses TRBV3-1 (or the pseudogene TRBV3-2) and TRBJ2-6; D is unresolved. Trimming took 6 bases from V and 0 from J, leaving 9 bases between them. Per the germline V gene, CDR1 is LGHDT and CDR2 is YNNKEL (reference sequence). The CDR3 runs to 15 residues.

The rearrangement uses TRBV3-1 (or the pseudogene TRBV3-2) and TRBJ2-2, with TRBD2 matching over 8 bases. Unmatched junction bases numbered 4, after V lost 4 bases and J lost 0 bases. The CDR3 length is 16 residues. The V gene's germline CDR1 is LGHDT and CDR2 YNNKEL (reference sequence). The CDR3 DNA sequence: TGTGCCAGCAGCCTCACAGCGGGGGCGAACACCGGGGAGCTGTTTTTT. Translated, it gives CASSLTAGANTGELFF.

The gene calls are TRBV19 and TRBJ1-4; D gene ambiguous. The CDR3 covers 15 residues. Germline V gene sequence: CDR1 LNHDA, CDR2 SQIVND (reference sequence). V lost 3 bases to trimming and J lost 0 bases, with 8 bases between them. The CDR3 region has the DNA TGTGCCAGTAGTATCTCAGGCGCAACTAATGAAAAACTGTTTTTT. Its translation: CASSISGATNEKLFF.

The rearrangement uses TRBV3-1 (or the pseudogene TRBV3-2) and TRBJ2-4, with a weak D call TRBD1 (6 bases). The CDR3 is made up of 13 amino acids. Germline V gives CDR1 LGHDT, CDR2 YNNKEL (reference sequence). Deletions cut 2 bases from V and 6 bases from J, with 8 bases between. CDR3 DNA sequence: TGTGCCAGCAGCCAACTACAGGGAAACATTCAGTACTTC. It encodes CASSQLQGNIQYF.

The gene calls are TRBV2 and TRBJ1-5; TRBD1 might be the D (6 bases). Looked up from germline, CDR1 is SNHLY and CDR2 is FYNNEI. This CDR3 comprises 14 residues. Between the trimmed V and J ends, which lost 5 bases and 8 bases, there was a span of 16 bases. As DNA, the CDR3 is TGTGCCAGCAGTCGCGAGAGGGGGTTTGAGCCCCAGCATTTT. Amino acid sequence: CASSRERGFEPQHF. The variable domain in full, completed from reference TRBV2 and TRBJ1-5, reads EPEVTQTPSHQVTQMGQEVILRCVPISNHLYFYWYRQILGQKVEFLVSFYNNEISEKSEIFDDQFSVERPDGSNFTLKIRSTKLEDSAMYFCASSRERGFEPQHFGDGTRLSIL.